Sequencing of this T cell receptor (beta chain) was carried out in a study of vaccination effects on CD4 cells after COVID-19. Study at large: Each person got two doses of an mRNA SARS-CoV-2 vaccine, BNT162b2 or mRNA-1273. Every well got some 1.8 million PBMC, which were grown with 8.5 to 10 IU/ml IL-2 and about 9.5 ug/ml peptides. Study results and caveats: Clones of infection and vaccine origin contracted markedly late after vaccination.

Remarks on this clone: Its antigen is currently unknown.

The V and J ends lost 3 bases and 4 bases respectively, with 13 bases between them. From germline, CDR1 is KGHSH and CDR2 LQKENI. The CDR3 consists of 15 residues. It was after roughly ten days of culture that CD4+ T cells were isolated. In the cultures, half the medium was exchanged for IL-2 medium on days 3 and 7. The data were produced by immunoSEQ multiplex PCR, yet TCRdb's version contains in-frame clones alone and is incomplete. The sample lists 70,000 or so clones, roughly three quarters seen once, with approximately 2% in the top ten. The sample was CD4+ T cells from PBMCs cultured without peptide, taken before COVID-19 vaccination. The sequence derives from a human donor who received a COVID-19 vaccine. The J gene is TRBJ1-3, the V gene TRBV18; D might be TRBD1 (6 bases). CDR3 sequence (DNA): TGTGCCAGCTCACCGTACAGGGAACCCGGAAACACCATATATTTT. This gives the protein CASSPYREPGNTIYF.